This T cell receptor (beta chain) was found in a study of T cells after yellow fever vaccination. Study outcomes and limitations: Contaminants from the bulk population, in the form of abundant clonotypes, could be found in FACS-sorted repertoires. Shared CD4/CD8 clonotypes were a small share, likely from convergent recombination. In post-booster samples, most primary-vaccination clones reappeared (roughly 96% CD4, 75% to 90% CD8).

Of note for this clonotype: Its antigen is unknown.

V lost 6 bases to trimming and J lost 5 bases; unmatched junction nucleotides: 8. Germline V gene data show CDR1 as MNHNY and CDR2 as SVGAGI (reference sequence). This CDR3 has 14 amino acids. Synthesis of TCR cDNA relied on 5'RACE template switching, which attached a universal primer site and UMIs. TCRdb reprocessed the 5' RACE reads with MiXCR, giving one entry per CDR3 protein. The data contain some 220,000 distinct CDR3 sequences, 2.5% to 3.5% of them seen just once; the ten biggest clones take up about 3.3%. V gene TRBV6-6 combines with J gene TRBJ2-5, with 8 bases aligning to TRBD2. The sequence was obtained from a man aged 18 to 30 who received the YFV17D yellow fever vaccine. This sample comprised CD4+ T cells sorted from PBMCs, obtained 10 days after the yellow fever booster vaccination. The CDR3 protein is CASRARGGDETQYF. Here the CDR3 DNA reads TGTGCCAGCAGGGCACGGGGGGGCGACGAGACCCAGTACTTC.